The entry below describes one T cell receptor beta chain. These data belong to a study of control samples from healthy donors and cancer patients. V gave up 11 bases and J gave up 3 bases; unmatched junction bases: 6. The germline V gene encodes CDR1 MNHNY and CDR2 SVGAGI (reference sequence). This CDR3 is built from 14 residues. Using immunoSEQ multiplex PCR, the repertoire was profiled, and TCRdb retains in-frame clones only, with some absent. The table includes around 90,000 clones, about 89% detected once. The source of this sequence is a man aged 30 to 39 in good health. Sequencing was performed on blood. The chain carries TRBV6-6 and TRBJ2-2, with 10 bases identical to TRBD2. In DNA, the CDR3 is TGTGCCGGGGCTAGCGGGGGACACACCGGGGAGCTGTTTTTT. Translating it yields CAGASGGHTGELFF.